This note documents a single TCR beta chain sequence. The antigen is undetermined. This table comes from immunoSEQ multiplex PCR, and its TCRdb copy is limited to in-frame clones, with some not included. The profile covers 60,000 or so clones, with around 86% appearing a single time and more than 15% taken by the ten largest. The record originates from a study of PD-L1 blockade in urothelial cancer. Whole-study context: Male sex and bladder-origin urothelial cancer were recorded for about 90% of the 29 patients. The study recovered a median of roughly 140,000 T cells per blood sample.

Germline V CDR1 and CDR2: SNHLY, FYNNEI. CDR3 length equals 15 residues. V shed 5 bases and J 2 bases; nucleotides not matched to a gene: 5. General study points: Durable-benefit patients had greater expansion of tumor-associated blood clones at 3 weeks.

Sample time point: pretreatment peripheral blood. Anywhere from 1 to 8 samples came from each patient, spanning pretreatment and on-treatment. The clonotype originates from a man aged 65 to 85 with urothelial cancer. Source: PBMCs, taken around atezolizumab (anti-PD-L1) treatment. The chain employs TRBV2 and TRBJ1-2; TRBD1 agrees at 10 bases. The CDR3 DNA follows: TGTGCCAGCAGTTATCCGGGACAGGGGAACTATGGCTACACCTTC. Amino acid sequence: CASSYPGQGNYGYTF.